These T cell receptor beta chains were read from a single sample in a study of CD8 T cells in ankylosing spondylitis. One entry per CDR3 protein, called by TCRdb with MiXCR from the 5' RACE reads. The sample comprises some 800,000 distinct CDR3 sequences, roughly 12% of which are singletons, and approximately 0.46% rests with the top ten. Specimen: blood, either unsorted or a sorted T cell fraction (not recorded which). These receptors originate from a male donor with ankylosing spondylitis. CDR3s leave out the opening cysteine and the closing phenylalanine or tryptophan. The listing skips clone size in some rows; elsewhere it reads once, few, many or a size class.

CDR3 protein,clone size,V gene
ASSFHSGQSTQY,many,TRBV12-3/TRBV12-4
ASSESLGSSGNTIY,NA,TRBV10-2
SASATVNTEAF,few,TRBV20-1
ASSFSMPEQF,NA,TRBV5-6
ASSSSGAEREQY,NA,TRBV7-9
SARGSSRTEKLF,few,TRBV20-1
SARGGTGKNIQY,NA,TRBV20-1
ASSYFPGTSTDTQY,few,TRBV6-5
SASLWGVGTDTQY,NA,TRBV20-1
ASGPLWGDEQF,NA,TRBV12-5
ASSSNRANYGYT,many,TRBV5-1
ATSGGQGGHYEQY,NA,TRBV24-1
SANGLPENTEAF,many,TRBV20-1
ASSQGGGHEQF,NA,TRBV4-3
ASSLVRGGYVDTQY,many,TRBV5-1
SSLAGGPTDTQY,few,TRBV20-1
ASSKNRDTEAF,NA,TRBV19
SARDLDLAGGQLEQF,few,TRBV20-1
ASSLGQQIDTQY,NA,TRBV5-1
ASSFRLRTGELF,NA,TRBV5-6
ASSQMAYGYT,few,TRBV3-1
ASSLGQRTQY,NA,TRBV11-1
SASQGYIQY,many,TRBV20-1
STSGVAGLHTQY,few,TRBV20-1
ATSDSVAGVAEQF,few,TRBV24-1
SARAGLAEQY,many,TRBV20-1
SARDNYQPQH,few,TRBV20-1
ASRNRGGASSYNEQF,few,TRBV27
ASSLAVRTQSYEQY,few,TRBV7-8
SARAQAKGLYGEQY,few,TRBV20-1
ASRLFALVLAQY,few,TRBV6-1
ASSLSPFSFYGYT,few,TRBV7-2
ASSLGQGKGDQPQH,few,TRBV7-2